This TCR beta chain was recorded in a study of T cells in tuberculosis. Across the study: IGRA-negative adolescents, IGRA-positive adolescents with latent tuberculosis and adults with active tuberculosis formed this South African cohort. General observations from the study: Shorter CDR3-alpha in active tuberculosis partly drove smaller distances. Active tuberculosis alpha repertoires lay closer to GMM-specific TCRs than controls'.

Produced via immunoSEQ multiplex PCR; TCRdb's table is partial and in-frame only. This sample carries under 40,000 clones, approximately 90% of them seen once, and the ten largest clones take over 2%. CDR3 size: 13 residues. V was pared by 8 bases and J by 5 bases, with 10 bases between. CDR1 is SNHLY, CDR2 FYNNEI, per germline. At study entry, adolescents had tuberculin skin tests and IGRA screening. A single count supports this clone. The target antigen is unknown. The chain uses TRBV2 and TRBJ1-6; D call uncertain. The receptor comes from a donor aged 10-29 years with latent tuberculosis or without tuberculosis infection. Sequenced sample: PBMCs. CDR3 in DNA: TGTGCCAGCTGCTCCCAGAATAATTCACCCCTCCACTTT. Translation: CASCSQNNSPLHF.